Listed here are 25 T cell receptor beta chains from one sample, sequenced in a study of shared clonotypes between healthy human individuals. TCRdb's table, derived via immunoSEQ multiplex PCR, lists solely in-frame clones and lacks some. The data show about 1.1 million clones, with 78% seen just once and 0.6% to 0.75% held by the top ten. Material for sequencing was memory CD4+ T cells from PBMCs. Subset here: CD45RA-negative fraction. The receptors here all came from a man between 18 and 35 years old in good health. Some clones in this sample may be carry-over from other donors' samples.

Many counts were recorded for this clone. DNA of the CDR3: TGTGCCAGCACCGGGTCCCTTTCCACCGGGGAGCTGTTTTTT. Its protein is CASTGSLSTGELFF. The chain joins TRBV6-1 to TRBJ2-2; D gene uncertain. Germline lookup yields CDR1 MNHNS and CDR2 SASEGT. V was trimmed by 7 bases and J by 4 bases, leaving 13 bases between them. CDR3 size: 14 residues.

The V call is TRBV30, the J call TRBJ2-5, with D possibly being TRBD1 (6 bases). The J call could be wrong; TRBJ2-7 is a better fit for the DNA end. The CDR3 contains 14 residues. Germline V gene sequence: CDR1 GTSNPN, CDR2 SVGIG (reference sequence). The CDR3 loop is CAWSVLRGSYEQYF. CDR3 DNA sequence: TGTGCCTGGAGTGTACTCAGGGGCTCCTACGAGCAGTACTTC.

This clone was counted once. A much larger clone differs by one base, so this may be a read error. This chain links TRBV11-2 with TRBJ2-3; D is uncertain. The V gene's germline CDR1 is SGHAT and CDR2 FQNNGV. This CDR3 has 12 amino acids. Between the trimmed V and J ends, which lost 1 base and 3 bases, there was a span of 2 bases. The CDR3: CASSLGTDTQYF. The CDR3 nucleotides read TGTGCCAGCAGCTTAGGTACAGATACGCAGTATTTT.

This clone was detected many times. This CDR3 is CASSPGGQGGYTF. The DNA of the CDR3 is TGTGCCAGCAGCCCGGGGGGACAGGGTGGCTACACCTTC. V and J are TRBV6-5 and TRBJ1-2; 9 nucleotides agree with TRBD1. This CDR3 contains 13 residues. Germline trimming cut 6 bases from V and 7 bases from J; bases unmatched to any gene: 6. CDR1 MNHEY and CDR2 SVGAGI come from the germline V gene.

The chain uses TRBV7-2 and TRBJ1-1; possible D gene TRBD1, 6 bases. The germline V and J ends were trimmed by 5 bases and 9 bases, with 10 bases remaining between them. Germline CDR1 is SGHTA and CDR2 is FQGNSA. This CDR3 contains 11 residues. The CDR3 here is CASSPRGKAFF. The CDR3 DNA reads TGTGCCAGCAGCCCCAGGGGTAAAGCTTTCTTT.

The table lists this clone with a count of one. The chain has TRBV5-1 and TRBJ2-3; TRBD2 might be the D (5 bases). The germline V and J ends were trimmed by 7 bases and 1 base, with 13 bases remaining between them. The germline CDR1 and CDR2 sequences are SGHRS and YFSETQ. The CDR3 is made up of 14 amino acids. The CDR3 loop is CASAEGAGTDTQYF. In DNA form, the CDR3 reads TGCGCCAGCGCCGAGGGCGCTGGCACAGATACGCAGTATTTT.

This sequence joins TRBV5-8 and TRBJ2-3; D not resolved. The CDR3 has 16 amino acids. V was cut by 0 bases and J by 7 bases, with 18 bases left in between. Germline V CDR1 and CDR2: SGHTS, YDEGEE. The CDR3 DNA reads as TGTGCCAGCAGCTTGGGTACCTTCCACGCGGCAAATACGCAGTATTTT. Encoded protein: CASSLGTFHAANTQYF.

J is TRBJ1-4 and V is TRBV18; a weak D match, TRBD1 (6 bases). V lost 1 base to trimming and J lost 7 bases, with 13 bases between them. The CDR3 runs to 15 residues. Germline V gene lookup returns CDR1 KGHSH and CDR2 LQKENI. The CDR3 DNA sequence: TGTGCCAGCTCACCACGACAGGTGGAGGGTGAAAAACTGTTTTTT. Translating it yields CASSPRQVEGEKLFF.

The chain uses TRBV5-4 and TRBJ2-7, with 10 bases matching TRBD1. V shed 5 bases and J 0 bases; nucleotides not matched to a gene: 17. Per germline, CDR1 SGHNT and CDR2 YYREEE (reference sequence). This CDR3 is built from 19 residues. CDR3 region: CASSFSPGTGAYSSYEQYF. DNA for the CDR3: TGTGCCAGCAGTTTCTCACCCGGGACAGGGGCTTACAGCTCCTACGAGCAGTACTTC.

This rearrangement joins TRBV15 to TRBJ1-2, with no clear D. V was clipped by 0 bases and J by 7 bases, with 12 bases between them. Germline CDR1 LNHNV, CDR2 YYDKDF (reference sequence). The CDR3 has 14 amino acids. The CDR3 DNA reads TGTGCCACCAGCAGAGATCTCCTCCTTGGTGGCTACACCTTC. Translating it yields CATSRDLLLGGYTF.

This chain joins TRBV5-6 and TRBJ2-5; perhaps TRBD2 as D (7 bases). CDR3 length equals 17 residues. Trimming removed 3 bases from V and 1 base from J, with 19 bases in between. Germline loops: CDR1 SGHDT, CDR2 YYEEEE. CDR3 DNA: TGTGCCAGCAGCTCCCTTAGGAGGGGGGGCGGCCAAGAGACCCAGTACTTC. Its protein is CASSSLRRGGGQETQYF. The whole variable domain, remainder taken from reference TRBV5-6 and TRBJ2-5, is DAGVTQSPTHLIKTRGQQVTLRCSPKSGHDTVSWYQQALGQGPQFIFQYYEEEERQRGNFPDRFSGHQFPNYSSELNVNALLLGDSALYLCASSSLRRGGGQETQYFGPGTRLLVL.

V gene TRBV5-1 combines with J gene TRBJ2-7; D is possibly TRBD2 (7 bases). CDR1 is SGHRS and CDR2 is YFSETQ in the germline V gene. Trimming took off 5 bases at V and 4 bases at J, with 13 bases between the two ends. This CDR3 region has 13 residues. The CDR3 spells CASRGGGWYEQYF. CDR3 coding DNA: TGCGCCAGCAGAGGCGGGGGCTGGTACGAGCAGTACTTC.

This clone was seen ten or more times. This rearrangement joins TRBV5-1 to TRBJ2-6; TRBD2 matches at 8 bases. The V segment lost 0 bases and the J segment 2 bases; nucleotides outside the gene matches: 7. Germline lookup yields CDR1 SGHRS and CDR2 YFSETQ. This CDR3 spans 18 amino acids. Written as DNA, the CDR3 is TGCGCCAGCAGCTTGGTCTCGGGAGGGCCGACTGGGGCCAACGTCCTGACTTTC. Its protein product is CASSLVSGGPTGANVLTF.

The CDR3 DNA reads TGTGCCAGCAGTGTGAGTAACGTGGAGGGGGCCCTTAGTCCCTATGGCTACACCTTC. Its translation: CASSVSNVEGALSPYGYTF. The chain couples TRBV6-1 to TRBJ1-2; 7 bases align to TRBD1. There are 19 residues in the CDR3. Germline CDR1 MNHNS, CDR2 SASEGT. J gave up 4 bases and V 4 bases, and 21 bases lay outside the gene matches.

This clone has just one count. The CDR3 DNA follows: TGTGCCAGCAGCCGTCTTCTAGCGGGAGGGCTCCGGGAGACCCAGTACTTC. Amino acids: CASSRLLAGGLRETQYF. The chain combines TRBV5-4 with TRBJ2-5; TRBD2 matches at 12 bases. V gave up 4 bases and J gave up 5 bases; unmatched junction bases: 12. CDR1 is SGHNT, CDR2 YYREEE, per germline (reference sequence). The CDR3 spans 17 residues. The full variable domain, with the rest looked up from reference TRBV5-4 and TRBJ2-5, is ETGVTQSPTHLIKTRGQQVTLRCSSQSGHNTVSWYQQALGQGPQFIFQYYREEENGRGNFPPRFSGLQFPNYSSELNVNALELDDSALYLCASSRLLAGGLRETQYFGPGTRLLVL.

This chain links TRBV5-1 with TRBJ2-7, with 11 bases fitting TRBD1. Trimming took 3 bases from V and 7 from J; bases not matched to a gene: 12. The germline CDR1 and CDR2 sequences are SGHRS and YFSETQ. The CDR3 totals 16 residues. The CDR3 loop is CASSSGAGTGGREQYF. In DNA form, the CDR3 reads TGCGCCAGCAGCTCAGGAGCCGGGACAGGGGGTCGGGAGCAGTACTTC.

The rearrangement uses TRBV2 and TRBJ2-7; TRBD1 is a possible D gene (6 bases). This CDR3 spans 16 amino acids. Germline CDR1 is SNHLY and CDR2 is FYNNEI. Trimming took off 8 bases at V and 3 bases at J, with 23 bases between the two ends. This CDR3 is CASWAGSPGVVYEQYF. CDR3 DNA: TGTGCCAGCTGGGCAGGGAGCCCAGGGGTGGTCTACGAGCAGTACTTC.

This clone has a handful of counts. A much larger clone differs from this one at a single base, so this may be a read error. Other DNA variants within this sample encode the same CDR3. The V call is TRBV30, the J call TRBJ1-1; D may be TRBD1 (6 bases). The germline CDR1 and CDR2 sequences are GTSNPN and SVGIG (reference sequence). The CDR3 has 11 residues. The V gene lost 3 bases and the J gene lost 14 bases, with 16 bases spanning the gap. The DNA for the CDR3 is TGTGCCTGGAGCGTACACAGGGCCGCCTTCTTT. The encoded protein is CAWSVHRAAFF.

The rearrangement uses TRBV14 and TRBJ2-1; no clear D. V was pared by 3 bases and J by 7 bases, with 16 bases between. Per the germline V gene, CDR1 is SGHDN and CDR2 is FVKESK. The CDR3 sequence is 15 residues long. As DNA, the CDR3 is TGTGCCAGCAGCCAGAATAGGCGGTTCAAGAATGAGCAGTTCTTC. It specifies CASSQNRRFKNEQFF.

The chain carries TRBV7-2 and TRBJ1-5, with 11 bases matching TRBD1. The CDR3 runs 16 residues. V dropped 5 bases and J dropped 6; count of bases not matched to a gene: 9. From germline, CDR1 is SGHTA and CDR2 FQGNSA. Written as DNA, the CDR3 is TGTGCCAGCAGCCTACTCGGACAGGGGGCGATTCAGCCCCAGCATTTT. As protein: CASSLLGQGAIQPQHF.

CDR3 region: CATQENTEAFF. The CDR3 nucleotides are TGTGCCACGCAGGAGAACACTGAAGCTTTCTTT. V gene TRBV27 combines with J gene TRBJ1-1, with D unclear. V lost 10 bases and J lost 1, with 7 bases in between. CDR3 length: 11 residues. Germline V CDR1 and CDR2: MNHEY, SMNVEV (reference sequence).

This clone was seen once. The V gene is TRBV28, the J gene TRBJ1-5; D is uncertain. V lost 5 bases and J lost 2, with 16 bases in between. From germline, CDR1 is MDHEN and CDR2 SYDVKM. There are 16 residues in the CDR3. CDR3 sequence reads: CASSLATRLGNQPQHF. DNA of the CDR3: TGTGCCAGCAGTCTGGCCACGAGGTTGGGCAATCAGCCCCAGCATTTT.

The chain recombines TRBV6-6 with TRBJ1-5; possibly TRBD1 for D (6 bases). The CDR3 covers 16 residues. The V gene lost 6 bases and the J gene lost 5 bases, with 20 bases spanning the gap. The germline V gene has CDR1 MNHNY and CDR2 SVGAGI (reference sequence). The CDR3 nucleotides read TGTGCCAGCAGGCGTTTTGGGGGCGCGGTTTATCAGCCCCAGCATTTT. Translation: CASRRFGGAVYQPQHF.

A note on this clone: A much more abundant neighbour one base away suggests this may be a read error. The CDR3 DNA is TGTGCCAGCAGCTTGATCCCCCGAGAGCAGTACTTC. Its protein product is CASSLIPREQYF. This rearrangement joins TRBV5-8 to TRBJ2-7, with no clear D. The CDR3 loop spans 12 amino acids. Germline V CDR1 and CDR2: SGHTS, YDEGEE. V lost 1 base and J lost 7, with 9 bases in between. The full variable domain, its missing parts supplied by reference TRBV5-8 and TRBJ2-7, is EAGVTQSPTHLIKTRGQQATLRCSPISGHTSVYWYQQALGLGLQFLLWYDEGEERNRGNFPPRFSGRQFPNYSSELNVNALELEDSALYLCASSLIPREQYFGPGTRLTVT.

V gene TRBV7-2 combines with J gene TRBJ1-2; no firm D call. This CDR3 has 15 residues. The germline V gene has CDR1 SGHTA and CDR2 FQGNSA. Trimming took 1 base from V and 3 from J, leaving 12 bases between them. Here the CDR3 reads CASSLDPRDYYGYTF. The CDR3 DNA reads TGTGCCAGCAGCTTAGATCCCCGGGATTACTATGGCTACACCTTC.